This T cell receptor (beta chain) is from a study of cytomegalovirus exposure and HLA in healthy donors. Study-wide points: In a later analysis, an Asian-associated ancestry cluster reportedly showed fewer N-insertions than the roughly 650-donor mean.

The CDR3 is 14 residues long. The V gene's germline CDR1 is KGHSH and CDR2 LQKENI. V was cut by 3 bases and J by 5 bases, with 11 bases left in between. As concerns this clone: Its antigen remains unknown.

In the PCR, 60 Vbeta and 13 Jbeta primers were used. The method was immunoSEQ multiplex PCR; TCRdb's version includes in-frame clones alone and lacks a portion of them. The table lists some 160,000 clones, roughly 84% of them singletons. This receptor was identified in a man aged 18 to 29 in good health and CMV-seronegative. The V call is TRBV18, the J call TRBJ2-1; no definite D call. Source material: PBMCs. The CDR3 DNA sequence: TGTGCCAGCTCACCTCAGTCCCCCAACAATGAGCAGTTCTTC. Amino acid sequence: CASSPQSPNNEQFF.